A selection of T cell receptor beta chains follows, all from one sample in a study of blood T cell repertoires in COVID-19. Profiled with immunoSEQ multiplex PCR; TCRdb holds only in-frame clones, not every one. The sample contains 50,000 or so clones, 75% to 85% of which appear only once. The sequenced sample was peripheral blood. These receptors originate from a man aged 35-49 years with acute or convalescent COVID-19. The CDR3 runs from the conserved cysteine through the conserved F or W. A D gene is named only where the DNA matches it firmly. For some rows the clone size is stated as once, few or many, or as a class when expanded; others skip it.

CDR3: CASSLSPGGAGETQYF
DNA: TGTGCCAGCAGCTTAAGTCCAGGGGGCGCGGGGGAGACCCAGTACTTC
V: TRBV7-8
J: TRBJ2-5
D: TRBD1
size: .

CDR3: CAWRMDSDYGYTF
DNA: TGTGCCTGGAGGATGGACAGCGACTATGGCTACACCTTC
V: TRBV30
J: TRBJ1-2
D: .
size: .

CDR3: CASSLGQDSGRGDF
DNA: TGTGCCAGCAGCTTAGGCCAGGACTCAGGTCGTGGAGATTTT
V: TRBV7-9
J: TRBJ1-3
D: .
size: many

CDR3: CASRDNRGLQPQHF
DNA: TGTGCCAGCAGGGATAACAGGGGGCTCCAGCCCCAGCATTTT
V: TRBV6-5
J: TRBJ1-5
D: TRBD1
size: few

CDR3: CASSLLTAAGHF
DNA: TGTGCCAGCAGCTTGTTAACAGCCGCGGGGCATTTT
V: TRBV5-8
J: TRBJ1-5
D: .
size: .

CDR3: CASSPRVLAPYEQYF
DNA: TGTGCCAGCAGTCCTAGAGTCCTTGCCCCCTACGAGCAGTACTTC
V: TRBV28
J: TRBJ2-7
D: .
size: .

CDR3: CASSPTGGRGELFF
DNA: TGTGCCAGCAGCCCTACAGGGGGCAGGGGGGAGCTGTTTTTT
V: TRBV7-6
J: TRBJ2-2
D: TRBD1
size: once

CDR3: CASSLTPDNEQFF
DNA: TGTGCCAGCAGCTTGACTCCGGACAATGAGCAGTTCTTC
V: TRBV11-2
J: TRBJ2-1
D: .
size: .

CDR3: CASRLGQINYGYTF
DNA: TGTGCCAGCAGATTAGGACAGATCAACTATGGCTACACCTTC
V: TRBV2
J: TRBJ1-2
D: .
size: .

CDR3: CASSLDRGLSPLHF
DNA: TGTGCCAGCAGCTTGGACAGGGGGCTTTCACCCCTCCACTTT
V: TRBV5-6
J: TRBJ1-6
D: TRBD1
size: .

CDR3: CASSPPTSGTADTQYF
DNA: TGTGCCAGCAGCCCTCCGACTAGCGGGACAGCAGATACGCAGTATTTT
V: TRBV3-1/TRBV3-2
J: TRBJ2-3
D: TRBD2
size: .

CDR3: CASSAGGGPDTQYF
DNA: TGTGCCAGCAGCGCAGGAGGAGGACCAGATACGCAGTATTTT
V: TRBV9
J: TRBJ2-3
D: .
size: .

CDR3: CASSTHGSHNYGYTF
DNA: TGTGCCAGCAGCACCCACGGGTCTCATAACTATGGCTACACCTTC
V: TRBV3-1/TRBV3-2
J: TRBJ1-2
D: .
size: .

CDR3: CAWSGGPYGYTF
DNA: TGTGCCTGGAGTGGCGGGCCTTATGGCTACACCTTC
V: TRBV30
J: TRBJ1-2
D: .
size: .

CDR3: CASRRSGGGDTQYF
DNA: TGTGCCAGCAGACGTAGCGGGGGTGGGGATACGCAGTATTTT
V: TRBV11-2
J: TRBJ2-3
D: TRBD2
size: .

CDR3: CASSIRSTSGGDSSRYNEQFF
DNA: TGTGCCAGTAGTATTAGGTCGACTAGCGGGGGGGATAGCTCACGGTACAATGAGCAGTTCTTC
V: TRBV19
J: TRBJ2-1
D: TRBD2
size: .

CDR3: CAISDRDYGYTF
DNA: TGTGCCATCAGTGACAGGGACTATGGCTACACCTTC
V: TRBV10-3
J: TRBJ1-2
D: .
size: few

CDR3: CASSEEARGTQPQHF
DNA: TGTGCCAGCAGTGAAGAAGCCAGGGGGACTCAGCCCCAGCATTTT
V: TRBV2
J: TRBJ1-5
D: TRBD1
size: .

CDR3: CAIRGTGGNQPQHF
DNA: TGTGCCATCAGAGGGACAGGGGGCAATCAGCCCCAGCATTTT
V: TRBV10-3
J: TRBJ1-5
D: TRBD1
size: .

CDR3: CASSRETGNTEAFF
DNA: TGTGCCAGCAGTCGAGAGACGGGGAACACTGAAGCTTTCTTT
V: TRBV5-4
J: TRBJ1-1
D: .
size: .

CDR3: CASSSGSGANVLTF
DNA: TGTGCCAGCAGTTCGGGTTCTGGGGCCAACGTCCTGACTTTC
V: TRBV6-5
J: TRBJ2-6
D: .
size: .

CDR3: CATSDLAGMETQYF
DNA: TGTGCCACCAGTGATTTAGCAGGGATGGAGACCCAGTACTTC
V: TRBV24-1
J: TRBJ2-5
D: .
size: .

CDR3: CASSAPGTEQYF
DNA: TGTGCCAGCAGTGCCCCGGGGACAGAGCAGTACTTC
V: TRBV28
J: TRBJ2-7
D: .
size: .

CDR3: CASSLIEGEGRENSPLHF
DNA: TGTGCCAGCAGCTTAATTGAGGGGGAAGGCCGCGAAAATTCACCCCTCCACTTT
V: TRBV11-3
J: TRBJ1-6
D: .
size: .

CDR3: CASTFPGGLASGYTF
DNA: TGTGCCAGCACCTTTCCAGGGGGCTTGGCGAGTGGCTACACCTTC
V: TRBV28
J: TRBJ1-2
D: TRBD1
size: .

CDR3: CASRDRQGANQPQHF
DNA: TGTGCCAGCAGAGACAGGCAAGGTGCAAATCAGCCCCAGCATTTT
V: TRBV6-5
J: TRBJ1-5
D: .
size: .

CDR3: CASSQHARSSEETQYF
DNA: TGTGCCAGCAGCCAACATGCAAGGAGCTCCGAAGAGACCCAGTACTTC
V: TRBV4-2
J: TRBJ2-5
D: .
size: few

CDR3: CASSGTGSGVEELFF
DNA: TGCGCCAGCAGTGGGACCGGGAGTGGTGTAGAGGAACTGTTTTTT
V: TRBV10-2
J: TRBJ1-4
D: .
size: .

CDR3: CASSVASRSEQYF
DNA: TGTGCCAGCAGCGTGGCTAGCCGCAGCGAGCAGTACTTC
V: TRBV9
J: TRBJ2-7
D: .
size: few

CDR3: CASSEARFRNTEAFF
DNA: TGTGCCAGCAGTGAAGCACGGTTTCGGAACACTGAAGCTTTCTTT
V: TRBV6-1
J: TRBJ1-1
D: .
size: .

CDR3: CASRLTGSKQPQHF
DNA: TGTGCCAGCAGATTGACGGGATCGAAACAGCCCCAGCATTTT
V: TRBV27
J: TRBJ1-5
D: .
size: .

CDR3: CASSLGGEGMNTEAFF
DNA: TGTGCCAGCAGCTTGGGGGGAGAGGGGATGAACACTGAAGCTTTCTTT
V: TRBV7-7
J: TRBJ1-1
D: .
size: .

CDR3: CASSVLAGGLGDTQYF
DNA: TGTGCCAGCAGCGTACTAGCGGGGGGGCTTGGAGATACGCAGTATTTT
V: TRBV2
J: TRBJ2-3
D: TRBD2
size: few

CDR3: CASSLEATVTEAFF
DNA: TGTGCCAGCAGCTTAGAGGCTACAGTCACTGAAGCTTTCTTT
V: TRBV7-2
J: TRBJ1-1
D: .
size: .

CDR3: CASSLDRNTGELFF
DNA: TGCGCCAGCAGCTTAGACAGAAACACCGGGGAGCTGTTTTTT
V: TRBV5-1
J: TRBJ2-2
D: .
size: .

CDR3: CASQTGYGYTF
DNA: TGTGCCAGCCAAACCGGCTATGGCTACACCTTC
V: TRBV5-6
J: TRBJ1-2
D: .
size: once

CDR3: CASSSKQGAGETQYF
DNA: TGTGCCAGCAGCTCAAAACAGGGGGCCGGGGAGACCCAGTACTTC
V: TRBV5-4
J: TRBJ2-5
D: TRBD1
size: few

CDR3: CASSHTQGGKNIQYF
DNA: TGTGCCAGCAGTCATACACAGGGGGGCAAAAACATTCAGTACTTC
V: TRBV3-1/TRBV3-2
J: TRBJ2-4
D: TRBD1
size: .

CDR3: CASSQPGRGADYGYTF
DNA: TGTGCCAGCAGCCAACCCGGCAGGGGGGCGGACTATGGCTACACCTTC
V: TRBV7-8
J: TRBJ1-2
D: TRBD1
size: .

CDR3: CASSSGFYEQYF
DNA: TGTGCCAGCAGTTCGGGATTCTACGAGCAGTACTTC
V: TRBV28
J: TRBJ2-7
D: .
size: few

CDR3: CASSQRGQKNIQYF
DNA: TGTGCCAGCAGCCAAAGGGGACAGAAAAACATTCAGTACTTC
V: TRBV3-1/TRBV3-2
J: TRBJ2-4
D: TRBD1
size: .

CDR3: CASSSRREQYF
DNA: TGTGCCAGCAGCTCCCGTCGCGAGCAGTACTTC
V: TRBV27
J: TRBJ2-7
D: .
size: .

CDR3: CASSFRGLGSYEQYF
DNA: TGTGCCAGCAGTTTCCGGGGTTTAGGGTCCTACGAGCAGTACTTC
V: TRBV27
J: TRBJ2-7
D: .
size: .

CDR3: CVSRENEKLFF
DNA: TGTGTCTCCAGGGAAAATGAAAAACTGTTTTTT
V: TRBV6-5
J: TRBJ1-4
D: .
size: .

CDR3: CASSLGTANEKLFF
DNA: TGCGCCAGCAGCTTAGGGACAGCTAATGAAAAACTGTTTTTT
V: TRBV5-1
J: TRBJ1-4
D: TRBD1
size: .

CDR3: CASSQVRGAGANVLTF
DNA: TGTGCCAGCAGCCAAGTCCGGGGAGCTGGGGCCAACGTCCTGACTTTC
V: TRBV3-1/TRBV3-2
J: TRBJ2-6
D: .
size: once

CDR3: CASSLRATGTEAFF
DNA: TGTGCCAGCAGCTTGAGGGCCACGGGCACTGAAGCTTTCTTT
V: TRBV7-9
J: TRBJ1-1
D: .
size: .

CDR3: CATSRGGSYNEQFF
DNA: TGTGCCACAAGCCGGGGGGGCTCCTACAATGAGCAGTTCTTC
V: TRBV24-1
J: TRBJ2-1
D: TRBD2
size: .

CDR3: CASTGEGYGYTF
DNA: TGTGCCAGCACAGGGGAGGGCTATGGCTACACCTTC
V: TRBV2
J: TRBJ1-2
D: .
size: few

CDR3: CASSFGLAPYNEQFF
DNA: TGTGCCAGCAGCTTCGGACTAGCGCCCTACAATGAGCAGTTCTTC
V: TRBV7-6
J: TRBJ2-1
D: TRBD2
size: .

CDR3: CASSLHGQGEGYTF
DNA: TGTGCCAGCAGCCTCCACGGACAGGGGGAAGGCTACACCTTC
V: TRBV7-9
J: TRBJ1-2
D: TRBD1
size: once

CDR3: CASSPDRGTTGELFF
DNA: TGTGCCAGCAGTCCTGACAGGGGAACCACCGGGGAGCTGTTTTTT
V: TRBV2
J: TRBJ2-2
D: TRBD1
size: .

CDR3: CASSHHNGEAFF
DNA: TGTGCCAGCAGCCACCACAATGGGGAGGCTTTCTTT
V: TRBV3-1/TRBV3-2
J: TRBJ1-1
D: .
size: .

CDR3: CSVMTGGGYGYTF
DNA: TGCAGCGTGATGACAGGGGGGGGCTATGGCTACACCTTC
V: TRBV29-1
J: TRBJ1-2
D: TRBD1
size: .